This T cell receptor (beta chain) originates from a study of shared clonotypes between healthy human individuals (dated by TCRdb to 2019 to 2021). A note on the overall study: Two women and a few men aged 18 to 49 years were included in the cohort. Per donor, leukapheresis produced somewhere between about 0.8 and 9 billion PBMCs. Blood TCR repertoires of roughly 5 healthy adults were deeply sequenced to estimate repertoire size and the extent of clonotype sharing between individuals. For each donor, CD4 naive and CD4 memory were each given three plates, CD8 naive was given two plates, and CD8 memory was given one plate. To increase sequencing depth and limit assay-specific biases, different laboratories used diverse techniques to prepare libraries and sequence TCR repertoires.

For this chain, trimming is 3 bases at the V end and 2 bases at the J end, and the number of junction bases without a gene match is 5. The CDR3, cysteine through phenylalanine, is 15 amino acids long. Just CDR3 DNA is preserved here, 45 bases in frame from base 1. CDR1 and CDR2 (SGDLS, YYNGEE) derive from the germline V gene. Using the deep immunoSEQ assay, multiplex PCR amplified TCR CDR3 regions from genomic DNA. Extracted genomic DNA from each cell subset was spread evenly across all wells of several immunoSEQ 96-well plates, with each plate serving as a replicate. Each replicate PCR for sorted subsets received around 200 ng genomic DNA, equal to roughly 33,000 T cell genomes. Purified libraries were measured with a Qubit 3.0 fluorometer, size-checked on a Bioanalyzer 2100, and measured again with the KAPA Library Quantification kit. Each immunoSEQ 96-well plate was sequenced on its own single-read 150-cycle Illumina NextSeq 550 flow cell. The study's processing was this. Because the immunoSEQ output held only junctional sequences and lacked quality scores, the filtering could not match the filtering applied to full-length reads. To assign V/J genes and CDR3, sequences were annotated using PyIR, a Python wrapper for IgBLAST v1.9, with IMGT germline references. Reads were filtered out if the reads had weak V/J assignments (E-value above 1e-6), no CDR3, stop codons, out-of-frame junctions, or ambiguous translated residues. A V3J clonotype was defined by an identical inferred V gene, J gene, and CDR3 amino acid sequence. Percentage overlap between repertoires was calculated by dividing the number of shared unique clonotypes by the size of the smaller repertoire. Three approaches were used to assess repertoire richness: RTK rarefaction, the Chao1 estimator, and Recon v2.1 estimates of unobserved clonotypes. Generation probabilities for all TCRbeta clonotypes obtained by the gDNA method from several donors were computed using OLGA. In its TCRdb copy, this immuneACCESS table keeps in-frame sequences only and misses some clones. Where compared with another copy, unresolved V genes explain less than half of these, and the others have no known cause. V and J calls plus clone size are reproduced from that table; the DNA served to infer D and trimming. In this sample the table shows roughly 1,500,000 clones, roughly 98% of which occur a single time. Around 0.45% of the sample rests with the top ten.

What the work shows at the level of the full study, not this receptor alone: Sampling was restricted to blood, and TCR repertoires in tissue are likely to differ from TCR repertoires in blood. Estimated clonotype richness was generally larger for naive than for memory subsets. When four donors were compared, the shared fraction of clonotypes was around 4.6% for naive CD4, around 4% for naive CD8, more than 2% for memory CD4, and 0.3% to 0.5% for memory CD8. Because the study included only a small number of donors, the genetic and exposure-history diversity represented was limited. Even with the large sequencing depth, rarefaction of the sorted-subset datasets indicated that sequencing was incomplete. Higher generation probabilities were observed for clonotypes shared by all four sorted-subset donors than for non-shared clonotypes. Pairwise subsampling indicated that sequencing depth was expected to affect the degree of clonotype sharing among donors.

Healthy HIV-negative adults with no recently reported acute infections or vaccinations were included as donors. Every donor was a Caucasian adult living in Nashville, Tennessee, USA. CD4+ T cells were enriched by magnetic negative selection; naive cells were then positively selected on CD45RA, and the negative fraction formed the memory subset. Blood was obtained by leukapheresis, after which PBMCs were separated by Ficoll-Histopaque density gradient centrifugation and cryopreserved in liquid nitrogen vapor phase. Analytical flow cytometry was used to check the purity and quantity of each magnetically sorted T cell population. Genomic DNA was isolated from every sorted fraction and measured by UV absorbance on a Nanodrop 2000c. Details on this clone: This receptor's antigen is unknown. No much larger clone exists at a distance of one base, and base qualities are not known.

The chain is encoded by TRBV9 joined to TRBJ2-1; 7 bases in the middle match TRBD2. This receptor was obtained from a man aged 30 to 39 in good health. Sequencing used naive CD4+ T cells sorted from blood. This sample's cell subset or site label indicates: CD45RA+ positively selected. The CDR3 amino acid sequence is: CASSAPGTTYNEQFF. In nucleotides, the sequence is TGTGCCAGCAGCGCACCCGGGACTACCTACAATGAGCAGTTCTTC.